This entry is about one T cell receptor (beta chain). The antigen is undetermined. The data originate from a study of cytomegalovirus exposure and HLA in healthy donors. Study in general: The study's early data release held around 85 million unique TCRs from HLA-typed donors.

PCR used 60 Vbeta primers and 13 Jbeta primers. The protocol was immunoSEQ multiplex PCR, while the TCRdb copy is restricted to in-frame clones and leaves out a portion. The repertoire consists of about 120,000 clones, with over 75% occurring once and the leading ten covering 3.5% to 4%. General study findings and limits: Fewer N-insertions than the approximately 700-donor mean were reportedly shown by an Asian-associated ancestry cluster in a later analysis. The HLA-A and HLA-B alleles of most subjects were reportedly predicted accurately from TCR beta sequences.

The sequence derives from a human donor in good health. Sequencing used PBMCs.

The CDR3 DNA reads TGTGCCAGCAGCTTACTGGGGACAGCAGCAAGCGAGCAGTACTTC. Amino acids: CASSLLGTAASEQYF. The chain carries TRBV7-9 and TRBJ2-7, with 7 bases identical to TRBD1. Germline V gives CDR1 SEHNR, CDR2 FQNEAQ (reference sequence). Trimming at V came to 2 bases and at J to 6 bases, leaving 10 bases not matched to a gene. This CDR3 has 15 amino acids.